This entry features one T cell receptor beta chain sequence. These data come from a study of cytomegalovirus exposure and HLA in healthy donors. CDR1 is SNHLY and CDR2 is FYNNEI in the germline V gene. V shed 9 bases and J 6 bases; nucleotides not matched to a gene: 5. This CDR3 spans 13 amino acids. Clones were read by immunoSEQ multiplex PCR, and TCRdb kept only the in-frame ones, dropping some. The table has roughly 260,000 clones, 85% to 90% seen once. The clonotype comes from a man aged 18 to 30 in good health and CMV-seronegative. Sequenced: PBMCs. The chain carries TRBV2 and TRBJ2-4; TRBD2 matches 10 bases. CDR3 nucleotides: TGTGCCAGTGATAGGACTAGCGGAAACATTCAGTACTTC. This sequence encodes CASDRTSGNIQYF.